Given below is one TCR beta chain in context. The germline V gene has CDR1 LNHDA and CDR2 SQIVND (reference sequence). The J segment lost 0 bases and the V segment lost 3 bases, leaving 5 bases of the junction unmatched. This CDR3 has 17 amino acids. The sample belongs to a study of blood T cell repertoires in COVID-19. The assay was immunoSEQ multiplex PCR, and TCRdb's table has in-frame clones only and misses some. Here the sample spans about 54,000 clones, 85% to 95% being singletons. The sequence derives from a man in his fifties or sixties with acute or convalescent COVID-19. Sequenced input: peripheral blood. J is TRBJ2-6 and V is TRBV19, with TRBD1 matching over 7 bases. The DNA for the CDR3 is TGTGCCAGTAGTATGAGGACAGGTCTCTCTGGGGCCAACGTCCTGACTTTC. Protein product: CASSMRTGLSGANVLTF.